The 3 T cell receptor beta chains below were found in one sample sequenced in a study of cytomegalovirus exposure and HLA in healthy donors. Using immunoSEQ multiplex PCR, the repertoire was profiled, and TCRdb retains in-frame clones only, with some absent. There are 200,000 to 250,000 clones in the sample; about 89% occur only once, and 0.8% to 1.2% lies in the top ten. Source material: PBMCs. These receptors all come from a woman under 30 in good health and CMV-seronegative.

This clone was detected only a few times. This chain links TRBV9 with TRBJ2-5, with a tentative D call TRBD2 (6 bases). Trimming removed 4 bases from V and 3 bases from J, with 19 bases in between. The CDR3 is 16 residues long. Germline V gene sequence: CDR1 SGDLS, CDR2 YYNGEE. CDR3 bases: TGTGCCAGCAGCCTCCCACGGGACTCTTTTAAAGAGACCCAGTACTTC. It specifies CASSLPRDSFKETQYF.

This clone was counted at least ten times. J is TRBJ1-5 and V is TRBV29-1, with unresolved D. The CDR3 extends over 12 amino acids. Deletions cut 4 bases from V and 4 bases from J, with 8 bases between. CDR1 SQVTM and CDR2 ANQGSEA come from the germline V gene. The CDR3 DNA sequence: TGCAGCGTTGGAACTTCAAATCAGCCCCAGCATTTT. This codes for CSVGTSNQPQHF. The full variable domain, with the rest looked up from reference TRBV29-1 and TRBJ1-5, is SAVISQKPSRDICQRGTSLTIQCQVDSQVTMMFWYRQQPGQSLTLIATANQGSEATYESGFVIDKFPISRPNLTFSTLTVSNMSPEDSSIYLCSVGTSNQPQHFGDGTRLSIL.

The gene calls are TRBV5-1 and TRBJ1-2; TRBD1 matches 7 bases. The V and J ends lost 0 bases and 5 bases, in that order; junction bases with no gene match: 7. The CDR3 totals 15 residues. Germline values: CDR1 SGHRS, CDR2 YFSETQ. DNA of the CDR3: TGCGCCAGCAGCTTGGGACAGGGCGCTCAATATGGCTACACCTTC. Its protein product is CASSLGQGAQYGYTF.